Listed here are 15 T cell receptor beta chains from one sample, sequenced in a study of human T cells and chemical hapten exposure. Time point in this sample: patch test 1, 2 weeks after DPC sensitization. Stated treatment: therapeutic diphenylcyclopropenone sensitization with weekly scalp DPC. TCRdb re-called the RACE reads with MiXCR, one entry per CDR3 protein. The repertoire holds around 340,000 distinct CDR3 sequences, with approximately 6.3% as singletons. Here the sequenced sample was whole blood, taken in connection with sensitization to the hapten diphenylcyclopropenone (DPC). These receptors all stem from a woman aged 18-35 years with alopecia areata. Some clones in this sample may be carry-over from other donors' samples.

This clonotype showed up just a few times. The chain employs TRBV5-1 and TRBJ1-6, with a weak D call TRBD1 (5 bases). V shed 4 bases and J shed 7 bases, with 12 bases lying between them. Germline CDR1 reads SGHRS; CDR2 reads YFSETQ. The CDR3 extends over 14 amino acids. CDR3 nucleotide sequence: TGCGCCAGCAGCAGGGACCAGGCCAATTCACCCCTCCACTTT. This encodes CASSRDQANSPLHF.

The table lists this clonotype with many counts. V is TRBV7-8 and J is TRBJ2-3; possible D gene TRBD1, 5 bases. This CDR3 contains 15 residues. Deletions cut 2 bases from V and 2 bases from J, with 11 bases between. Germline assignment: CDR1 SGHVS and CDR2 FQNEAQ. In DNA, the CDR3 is TGTGCCAGCAGCTTAATTATAGGGGACACAGATACGCAGTATTTT. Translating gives CASSLIIGDTDTQYF.

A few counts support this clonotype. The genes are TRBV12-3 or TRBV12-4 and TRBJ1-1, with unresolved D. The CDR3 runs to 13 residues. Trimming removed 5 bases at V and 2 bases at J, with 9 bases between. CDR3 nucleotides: TGTGCCAGCAGTCCGGCAGCAAACACTGAAGCTTTCTTT. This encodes CASSPAANTEAFF.

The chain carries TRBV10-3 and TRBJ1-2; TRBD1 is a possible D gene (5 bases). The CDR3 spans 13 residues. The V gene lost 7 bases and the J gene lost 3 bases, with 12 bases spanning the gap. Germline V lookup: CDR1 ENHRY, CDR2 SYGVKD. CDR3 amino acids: CAINGARDYGYTF. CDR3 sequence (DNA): TGTGCCATCAACGGGGCGCGAGACTATGGCTACACCTTC.

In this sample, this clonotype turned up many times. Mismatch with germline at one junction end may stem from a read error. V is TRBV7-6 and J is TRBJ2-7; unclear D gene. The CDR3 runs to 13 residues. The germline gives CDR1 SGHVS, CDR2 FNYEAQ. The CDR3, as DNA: TGTGCCAGCAGCTCCGGGCAGCTTTCCTCGCCATATTTC. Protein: CASSSGQLSSPYF.

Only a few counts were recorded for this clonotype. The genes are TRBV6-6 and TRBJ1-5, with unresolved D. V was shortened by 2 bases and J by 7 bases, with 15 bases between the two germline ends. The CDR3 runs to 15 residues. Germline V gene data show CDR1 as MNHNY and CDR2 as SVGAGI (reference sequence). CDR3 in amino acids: CASSYVSEQGQPQHF. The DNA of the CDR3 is TGTGCCAGCAGTTACGTATCGGAGCAAGGGCAGCCCCAGCATTTT.

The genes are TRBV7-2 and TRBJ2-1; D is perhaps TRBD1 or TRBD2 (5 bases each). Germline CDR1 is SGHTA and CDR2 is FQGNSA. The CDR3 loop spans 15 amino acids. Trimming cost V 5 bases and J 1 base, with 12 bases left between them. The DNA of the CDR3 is TGTGCCAGCAGCCGGGGACCGGGGTCCTACAATGAGCAGTTCTTC. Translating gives CASSRGPGSYNEQFF.

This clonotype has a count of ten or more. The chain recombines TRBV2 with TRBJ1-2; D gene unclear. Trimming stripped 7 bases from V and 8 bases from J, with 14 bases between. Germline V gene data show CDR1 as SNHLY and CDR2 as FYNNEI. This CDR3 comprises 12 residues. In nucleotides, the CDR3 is TGTGCCAGCAACAAATTGACAATCGGCTACACCTTC. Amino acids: CASNKLTIGYTF.

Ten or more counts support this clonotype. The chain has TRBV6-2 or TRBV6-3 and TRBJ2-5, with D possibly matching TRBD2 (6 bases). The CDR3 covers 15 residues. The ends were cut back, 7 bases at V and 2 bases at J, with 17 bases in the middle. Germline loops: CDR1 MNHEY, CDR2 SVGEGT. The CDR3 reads CASTANWGTQETQYF. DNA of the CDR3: TGTGCCAGCACCGCTAACTGGGGGACTCAAGAGACCCAGTACTTC.

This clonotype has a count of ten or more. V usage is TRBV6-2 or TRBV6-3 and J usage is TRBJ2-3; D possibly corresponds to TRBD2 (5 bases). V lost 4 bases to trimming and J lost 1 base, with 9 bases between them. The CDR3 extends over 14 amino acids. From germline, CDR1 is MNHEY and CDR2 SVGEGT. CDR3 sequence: CASSSRTGTDTQYF. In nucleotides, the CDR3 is TGTGCCAGCAGTTCCCGGACTGGCACAGATACGCAGTATTTT.

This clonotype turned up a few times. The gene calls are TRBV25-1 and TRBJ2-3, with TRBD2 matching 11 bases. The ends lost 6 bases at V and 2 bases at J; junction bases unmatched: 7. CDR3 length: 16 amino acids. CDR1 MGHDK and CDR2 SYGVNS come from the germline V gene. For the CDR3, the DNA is TGTGCCAGCAGGCCACTAGCGGGGGCGTCCACAGATACGCAGTATTTT. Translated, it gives CASRPLAGASTDTQYF.

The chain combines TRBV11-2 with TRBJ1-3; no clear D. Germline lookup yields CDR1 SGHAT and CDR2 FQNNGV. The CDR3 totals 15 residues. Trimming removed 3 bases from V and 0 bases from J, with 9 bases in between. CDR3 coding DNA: TGTGCCAGCAGCTTTTTCAGAGGCTCTGGAAACACCATATATTTT. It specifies CASSFFRGSGNTIYF.

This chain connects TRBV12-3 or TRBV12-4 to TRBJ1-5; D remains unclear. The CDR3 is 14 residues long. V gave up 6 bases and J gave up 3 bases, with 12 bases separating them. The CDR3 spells CASSSAQINQPQHF. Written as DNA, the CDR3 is TGTGCCAGCAGCTCCGCACAGATCAATCAGCCCCAGCATTTT.

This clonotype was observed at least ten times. The CDR3 region is CASSFEGLEEAFF. The CDR3 DNA is TGTGCCAGCAGTTTTGAGGGCCTGGAAGAAGCTTTCTTT. The V call is TRBV12-3 or TRBV12-4, the J call TRBJ1-1; D gene ambiguous. Trimming cost V 3 bases and J 8 bases, with 13 bases left between them. The CDR3 contains 13 residues.

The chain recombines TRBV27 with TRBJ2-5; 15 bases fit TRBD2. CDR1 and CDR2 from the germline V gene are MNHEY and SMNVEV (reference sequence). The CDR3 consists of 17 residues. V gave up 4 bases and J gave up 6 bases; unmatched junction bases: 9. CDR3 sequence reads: CASSSRTSGGAGKTQYF. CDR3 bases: TGTGCCAGCAGTTCCCGGACTAGCGGGGGGGCCGGGAAGACCCAGTACTTC.